These T cell receptor beta chains were read from a single sample in a study of response to subunit inactivated influenza vaccine. MiXCR, applied by TCRdb to the RT-PCR reads, yields one record per CDR3 protein. The sample has 500,000 to 550,000 distinct CDR3 sequences, 7.2% seen once. This specimen consisted of PBMCs from blood, obtained 23 to 25 months after vaccination. The origin of the receptors is a man aged 45-69 years who received an inactivated influenza vaccine. CDR3s include the opening cysteine and the closing phenylalanine or tryptophan. The order of the fields is D gene, clone size, J gene, V gene, CDR3 DNA, CDR3 protein. D genes are given only for firm matches. Clone size, where shown, is once, few, many, or a class for clones that have expanded.

>TRBD2|-|TRBJ2-3|TRBV24-1
TGTGCCACCAGTGATTTGCAGCAGCACGGGACTAGCGGGGGGAATACGCAGTATTTT
CATSDLQQHGTSGGNTQYF
>-|few|TRBJ2-7|TRBV6-6
TGTGCCAGCGCGGCTTGGGGGAGCGAGCAGTACTTC
CASAAWGSEQYF
>-|-|TRBJ1-1|TRBV6-1
TGTGCCAGCAGAGGAATCCGGGGTCTAAACACTGAAGCTTTCTTT
CASRGIRGLNTEAFF
>-|many|TRBJ2-3|TRBV14
TGTGCCAGCAGCCAAGATTACCTAGATACGCAGTATTTT
CASSQDYLDTQYF
>-|few|TRBJ2-7|TRBV5-1
TGCGCCAGCAGCTTGGAAGGGAGGTGGTCGGAAGGACTAATAGAGTACTTC
CASSLEGRWSEGLIEYF
>-|-|TRBJ2-2|TRBV7-9
TGTGCCAGCAGCTTAGTTGCTGGGTCCAAGGGGGAGCTGTTTTTT
CASSLVAGSKGELFF
>-|few|TRBJ2-5|TRBV11-2
TGTGCCAGCAGCTTAGATCGTTCGGCCCAGTACTTC
CASSLDRSAQYF
>-|-|TRBJ2-1|TRBV29-1
TGCAGCGTTGAAGGGGGGAATAAATTGGTTGTTGATGAGCAGTTCTTC
CSVEGGNKLVVDEQFF
>-|-|TRBJ1-1|TRBV5-1
TGCGCCAGCAGCTTGTCTTCTCCCATCGAAGCTTTCTTT
CASSLSSPIEAFF
>TRBD1|-|TRBJ2-4|TRBV2
TGTGCCAGCAGGGAAGACAGGGGCATTCAGTACTTC
CASREDRGIQYF
>TRBD2|few|TRBJ2-1|TRBV29-1
TGCAGCGTTAGGAGCGGGAGCTCCTACAATGAGCAGTTCTTC
CSVRSGSSYNEQFF
>TRBD1|-|TRBJ1-2|TRBV9
TGTGCCAGCAGCGTCGACAGGGAGGGAGGCTACACCTTC
CASSVDREGGYTF
>TRBD2|few|TRBJ2-3|TRBV7-3
TGTGCCAGCAGGCTAGCGGGCCTCACAGATACGCAGTATTTT
CASRLAGLTDTQYF
>-|-|TRBJ1-5|TRBV12-3/TRBV12-4
TGTGCCAGCAGTCTTACCAGTCCACTTACCCAGCCCCAGCATTTT
CASSLTSPLTQPQHF
>-|-|TRBJ2-1|TRBV25-1
TGTGCCAGCAGTGGGACGGTTGAGGAGTTCTTC
CASSGTVEEFF
>TRBD2|many|TRBJ2-1|TRBV7-3
TGTGCCAGCAGTATAGCGGGAGGGCCCTCTGAGCAGTTCTTC
CASSIAGGPSEQFF
>TRBD2|many|TRBJ2-5|TRBV7-8
TGTGCCAGCAGCTCGATAGCGGGAACACAAGAGACCCAGTACTTC
CASSSIAGTQETQYF
>TRBD1|many|TRBJ2-7|TRBV27
TGTGCCAGCATTTTCGTAGGCGTGCAGGGGGCGGGCGAGCAGTACTTC
CASIFVGVQGAGEQYF
>-|few|TRBJ1-1|TRBV2
TGTGCCAGCAGTGAACCCCAGGGGTGGGTCCCCGGGGAAGCTTTCTTT
CASSEPQGWVPGEAFF
>TRBD1|many|TRBJ2-1|TRBV5-1
TGCGCCAGCAGCGGAACAGGGGGCCCTCTTCGGGATGAGCAGTTCTTC
CASSGTGGPLRDEQFF
>-|few|TRBJ2-5|TRBV5-4
TGTGCCAGCAGCCTCCCGCCTGGGACCCAGTACTTC
CASSLPPGTQYF
>-|-|TRBJ2-2|TRBV5-4
TGTGCCAGCAGCTTGGATTGGGCGGGCGCCCCGAACACCGGGGAGCTGTTTTTT
CASSLDWAGAPNTGELFF